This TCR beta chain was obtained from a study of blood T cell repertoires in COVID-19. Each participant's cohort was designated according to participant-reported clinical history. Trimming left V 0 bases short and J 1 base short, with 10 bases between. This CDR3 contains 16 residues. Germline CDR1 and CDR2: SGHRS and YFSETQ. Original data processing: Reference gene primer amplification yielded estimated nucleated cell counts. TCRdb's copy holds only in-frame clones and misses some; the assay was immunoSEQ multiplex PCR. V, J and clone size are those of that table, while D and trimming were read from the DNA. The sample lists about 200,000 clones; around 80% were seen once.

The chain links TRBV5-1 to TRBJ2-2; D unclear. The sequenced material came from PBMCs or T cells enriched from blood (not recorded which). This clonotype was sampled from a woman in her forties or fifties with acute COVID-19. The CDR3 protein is CASSLGAIMNTGELFF. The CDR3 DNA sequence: TGCGCCAGCAGCTTGGGGGCCATAATGAACACCGGGGAGCTGTTTTTT.